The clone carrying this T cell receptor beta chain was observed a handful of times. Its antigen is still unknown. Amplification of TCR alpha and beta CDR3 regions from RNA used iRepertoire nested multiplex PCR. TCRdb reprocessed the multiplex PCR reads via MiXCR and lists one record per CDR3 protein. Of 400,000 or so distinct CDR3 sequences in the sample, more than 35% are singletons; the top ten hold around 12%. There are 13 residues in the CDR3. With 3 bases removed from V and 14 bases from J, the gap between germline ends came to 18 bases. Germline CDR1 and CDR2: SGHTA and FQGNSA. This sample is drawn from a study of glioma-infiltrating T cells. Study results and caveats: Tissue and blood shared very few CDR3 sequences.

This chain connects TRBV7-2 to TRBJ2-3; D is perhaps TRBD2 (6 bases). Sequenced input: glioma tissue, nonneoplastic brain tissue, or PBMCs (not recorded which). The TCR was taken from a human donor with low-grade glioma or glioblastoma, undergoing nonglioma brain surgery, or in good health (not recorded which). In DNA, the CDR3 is TGTGCCAGCAGCTTGATTACGCGGGGCGGTCGGTATTTT. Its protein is CASSLITRGGRYF.